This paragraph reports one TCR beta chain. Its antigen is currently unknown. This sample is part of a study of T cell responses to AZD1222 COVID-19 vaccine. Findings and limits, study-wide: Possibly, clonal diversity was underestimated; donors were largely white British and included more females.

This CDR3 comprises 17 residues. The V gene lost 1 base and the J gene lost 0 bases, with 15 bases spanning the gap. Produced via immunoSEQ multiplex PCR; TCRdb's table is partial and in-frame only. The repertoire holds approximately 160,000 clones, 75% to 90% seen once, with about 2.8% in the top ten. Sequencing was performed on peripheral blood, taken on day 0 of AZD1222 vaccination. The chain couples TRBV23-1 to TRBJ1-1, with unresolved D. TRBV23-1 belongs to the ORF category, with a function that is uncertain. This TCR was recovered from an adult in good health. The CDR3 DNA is TGCGCCAGCAGTCAATATATTGAGGATCCCCTGAACACTGAAGCTTTCTTT. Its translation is CASSQYIEDPLNTEAFF.